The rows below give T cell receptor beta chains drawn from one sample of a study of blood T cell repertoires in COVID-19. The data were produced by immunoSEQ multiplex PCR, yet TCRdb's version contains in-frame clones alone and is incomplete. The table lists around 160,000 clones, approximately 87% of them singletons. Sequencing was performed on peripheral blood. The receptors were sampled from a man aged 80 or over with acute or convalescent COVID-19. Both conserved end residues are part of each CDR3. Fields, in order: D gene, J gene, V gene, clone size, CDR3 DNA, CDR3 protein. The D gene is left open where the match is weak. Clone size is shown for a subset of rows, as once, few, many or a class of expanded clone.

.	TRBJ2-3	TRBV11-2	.	TGTGCCAGCAGCCCGACTGTCTATACGCAGTATTTT	CASSPTVYTQYF
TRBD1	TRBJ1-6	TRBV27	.	TGTGCCAGCAGTTTTGTTGCGTGGGACAGGGGAGTTTCGCCATATAATTCACCCCTCCACTTT	CASSFVAWDRGVSPYNSPLHF
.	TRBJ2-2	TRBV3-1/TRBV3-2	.	TGTGCCAGCAGCCAAGAACCGGGGGGCCGGGGGAGGACCGGGGAGCTGTTTTTT	CASSQEPGGRGRTGELFF
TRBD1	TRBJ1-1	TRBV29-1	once	TGCAGCGCGAGACAGGGGGCGCGAGGGAACACTGAAGCTTTCTTT	CSARQGARGNTEAFF
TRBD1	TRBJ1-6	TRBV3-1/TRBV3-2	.	TGTGCCAGCAGCCAGGCAGGGGGCGATTCACCCCTCCACTTT	CASSQAGGDSPLHF
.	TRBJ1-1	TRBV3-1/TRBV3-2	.	TGTGCCAGCAGCCAAGACAGGGTTTTGGGTATGAACACTGAAGCTTTCTTT	CASSQDRVLGMNTEAFF
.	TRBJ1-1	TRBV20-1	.	TGCAGTGCTCCCCGCGGGGGAGAAGCTTTCTTT	CSAPRGGEAFF
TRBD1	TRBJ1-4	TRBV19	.	TGTGCCAGTAGTACCCCGGGACAGACTAATGAAAAACTGTTTTTT	CASSTPGQTNEKLFF
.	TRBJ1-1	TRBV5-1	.	TGCGCCAGCAGCTTGGCCGGGCGGGAGAACACTGAAGCTTTCTTT	CASSLAGRENTEAFF
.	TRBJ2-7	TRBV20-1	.	TGCAGTGCGGCCCGGGACATGCAGTACTTC	CSAARDMQYF
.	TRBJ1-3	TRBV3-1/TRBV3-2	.	TGTGCCAGCAGCCAACAGGGAGGTGGAAACACCATATATTTT	CASSQQGGGNTIYF
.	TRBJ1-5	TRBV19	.	TGTGCCAGTAGACCAGACAGTAGCAATCAGCCCCAGCATTTT	CASRPDSSNQPQHF
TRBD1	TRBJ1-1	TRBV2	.	TGTGCCAGCAGCGATTTGGACAGGACTCGCACTGAAGCTTTCTTT	CASSDLDRTRTEAFF
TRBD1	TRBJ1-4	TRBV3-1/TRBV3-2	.	TGTGCCAGCAGCCCTAGGACAGGGAGGTGGTCTAATGAAAAACTGTTTTTT	CASSPRTGRWSNEKLFF
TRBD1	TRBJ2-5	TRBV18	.	TGTGCCAGCTCACTGAGTGCAGGGGGAGAGACCCAGTACTTC	CASSLSAGGETQYF
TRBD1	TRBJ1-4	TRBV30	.	TGTGCCTGGGGCCGTCCCGGGACAGGGGGCGAAAAACTGTTTTTT	CAWGRPGTGGEKLFF
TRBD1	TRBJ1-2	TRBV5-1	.	TGCGCCAGCAGCCCGGACAGGTTACGGGGCTACACCTTC	CASSPDRLRGYTF
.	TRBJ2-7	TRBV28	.	TGTGCCAGCAGTTTACCCCCCCGACAGGGAGGCGAGCAGTACTTC	CASSLPPRQGGEQYF
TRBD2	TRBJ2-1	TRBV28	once	TGTGCCAGCAGTTTATCCCCACTACTAGCGGGGGGTCGCAATGAGCAGTTCTTC	CASSLSPLLAGGRNEQFF
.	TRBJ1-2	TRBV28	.	TGTGCCAGCAGAACCGGACAGTACTATGGCTACACCTTC	CASRTGQYYGYTF
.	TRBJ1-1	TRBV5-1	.	TGCGCCAGCAGCTTGGTAGGCGGGGGCGGCACTGAAGCTTTCTTT	CASSLVGGGGTEAFF
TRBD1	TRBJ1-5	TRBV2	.	TGTGCCAGCACCACGGACAGGGCGGGCAATCAGCCCCAGCATTTT	CASTTDRAGNQPQHF
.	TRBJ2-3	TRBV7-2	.	TGTGCCAGCAGCTATGGACGGGGTTTGGATACGCAGTATTTT	CASSYGRGLDTQYF
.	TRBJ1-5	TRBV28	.	TGTGCCAGCAGTTATTCCCCTCCCCCGGTCTATGATAGCAATCAGCCCCAGCATTTT	CASSYSPPPVYDSNQPQHF
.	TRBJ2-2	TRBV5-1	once	TGCGCCAGCAGCTTGGCCAGGCAGAACACCGGGGAGCTGTTTTTT	CASSLARQNTGELFF
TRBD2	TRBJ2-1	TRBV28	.	TGTGCCATAGCGGGGGGAACTAGCGGGAGGGCTTCGATCTTC	CAIAGGTSGRASIF
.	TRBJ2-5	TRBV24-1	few	TGTGCCACCAGTGCCCTCGGACAGCCCCAGGAGACCCAGTACTTC	CATSALGQPQETQYF
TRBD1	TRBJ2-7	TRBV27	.	TGTGCCAGCAGTGGACAGGGGGGCAACGAGCAGTACTTC	CASSGQGGNEQYF
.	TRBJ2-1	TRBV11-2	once	TGTGCCAGCAGCTCCCCTCCCCTTGAGTACAATGAGCAGTTCTTC	CASSSPPLEYNEQFF
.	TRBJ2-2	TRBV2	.	TGTGCCAGCAGCCTTGACAACGCGAACACCGGGGAGCTGTTTTTT	CASSLDNANTGELFF
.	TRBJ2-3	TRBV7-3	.	TGTGCCAGCAGCGTATCGGGCACAGATACGCAGTATTTT	CASSVSGTDTQYF
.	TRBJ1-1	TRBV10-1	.	TGCGCCAGCAGCTTAGGACAGATGAACACTGAAGCTTTCTTT	CASSLGQMNTEAFF
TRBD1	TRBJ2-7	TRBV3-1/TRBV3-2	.	TGTGCCAGCAGCCCGGGACAGGGGTACGAGCAGTACTTC	CASSPGQGYEQYF
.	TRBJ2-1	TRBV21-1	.	TGTGCCAGCAGCACCTCCTCCGGGTCCCCATTTTGGAGTGAGCAGTTCTTC	CASSTSSGSPFWSEQFF
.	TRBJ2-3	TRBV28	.	TGTGCCAGCAGTTTACCTAAACCCCAGAGACTCACAGATACGCAGTATTTT	CASSLPKPQRLTDTQYF
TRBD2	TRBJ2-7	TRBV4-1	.	TGCGCCAGCAGCCAAGGCTTAGCGGGAGTAACCGAGCAGTACTTC	CASSQGLAGVTEQYF
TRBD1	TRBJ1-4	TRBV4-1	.	TGCGCCAGCAGCCAAGGGGTCGGACAGGGGGATGAAAAACTGTTTTTT	CASSQGVGQGDEKLFF
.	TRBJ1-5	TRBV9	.	TGTGCCAGCAGCGGAGGGGAGGGTCAGCCCCAGCATTTT	CASSGGEGQPQHF